The clone carrying this T cell receptor beta chain was seen more than once but under ten times. The repertoire was sequenced with immunoSEQ multiplex PCR; TCRdb's copy has only in-frame clones and lacks some. This sample carries 84,000 or so clones, approximately 82% of them seen once, and the ten largest clones take approximately 15%. The sample is drawn from a study of radiotherapy plus CTLA-4 blockade in lung cancer. People whose metastatic non-small-cell lung cancer was chemo-refractory got focal radiation along with CTLA-4 blockade by ipilimumab. Trimming pared 3 bases from V and 2 bases from J, leaving 6 bases between. The CDR3 consists of 13 residues. The germline V gene encodes CDR1 KGHSH and CDR2 LQKENI.

Sequenced here: peripheral blood, sampled from a patient treated with radiotherapy plus ipilimumab. The TCR sequence derives from a human donor with non-small cell lung cancer that progressed on radiotherapy plus ipilimumab. The genes are TRBV18 and TRBJ2-3, with D unresolved. This CDR3 is CASSPAVTDTQYF. CDR3 in DNA: TGTGCCAGCTCACCCGCAGTCACAGATACGCAGTATTTT.